The entry below gives a single T cell receptor beta chain sequence along with its context. Sequenced by immunoSEQ multiplex PCR; TCRdb stores in-frame clones only, minus some. The repertoire holds 330,000 or so clones, roughly 87% seen once, with 7.5% to 10% in the top ten. The CDR3 has 17 residues. The V end was cut by 3 bases, the J end by 0 bases, with 17 bases between. Germline V lookup: CDR1 KGHSH, CDR2 LQKENI. The sample is drawn from a study of blood T cell repertoires in COVID-19. Sequences were obtained from peripheral blood. The chain combines TRBV18 with TRBJ1-1; D is undetermined. The sequence derives from a man aged 25 to 45 with COVID-19, enrolled during active disease. This CDR3 reads CASSPDEWGEMNTEAFF. CDR3 DNA: TGTGCCAGCTCACCGGACGAGTGGGGAGAGATGAACACTGAAGCTTTCTTT.